The source of this T cell receptor (beta chain) is a study of shared clonotypes between healthy human individuals (dated by TCRdb to between 2020 and 2021). Regarding the complete study: A few men and two women, aged 18 to 49 years, made up the cohort. For each donor, three plates each were used for CD4 naive and CD4 memory, two plates were used for CD8 naive, and one plate was used for CD8 memory. To estimate repertoire size and how much clonotype sharing occurs between individuals, the study deeply sequenced the blood TCR repertoires of roughly 5 healthy adults. To increase sequencing depth and limit assay-specific biases, different laboratories used diverse techniques to prepare libraries and sequence TCR repertoires. Leukapheresis yielded between about 0.85 and 10 billion PBMCs per donor. Overall study outcomes, separate from this receptor: Sampling was restricted to blood, and TCR repertoires in tissue are likely to differ from TCR repertoires in blood. Naive subsets generally had larger estimated clonotype richness than memory subsets did. Sharing across several donors was observed for approximately 5% of naive CD4, over 3% of naive CD8, over 2% of memory CD4, and less than 0.45% of memory CD8 clonotypes. Rarefaction of sorted-subset datasets indicated incomplete sequencing despite the large sequencing depth. The small number of donors limited the genetic and exposure-history diversity represented. Compared with non-shared clonotypes, the clonotypes found in all four sorted-subset donors had higher generation probabilities. Pairwise subsampling indicated that sequencing depth was expected to affect the degree of clonotype sharing among donors.

Note on this clone: The antigen this receptor binds is unknown. No qualities accompany the bases; no much larger clone lies one base away.

The germline V gene (reference sequence) yields LNHDA for CDR1 and SQIVND for CDR2. The germline V and J ends show losses of 4 bases and 5 bases respectively, and no gene match explains 5 bases of the junction. The CDR3, from cysteine to phenylalanine, totals 14 residues. The entry retains the CDR3 DNA only, 42 bases that are in frame from base 1. Using the deep immunoSEQ assay, multiplex PCR amplified TCR CDR3 regions from genomic DNA. For each cell subset, the extracted genomic DNA was distributed evenly across all wells of several immunoSEQ 96-well plates, and each plate served as one replicate. For sorted subsets, roughly 200 ng genomic DNA, equal to 30,000 to 35,000 T cell genomes, was loaded into each replicate PCR. Purified libraries were quantified with a Qubit 3.0 fluorometer, sized on a Bioanalyzer 2100, and re-quantified with the KAPA Library Quantification kit. A separate single-read 150-cycle Illumina NextSeq 550 flow cell was used to sequence each immunoSEQ 96-well plate. As for the original processing: The immunoSEQ output contained only junctional sequences without quality scores, so filtering could not match that applied to full-length reads. Sequences were annotated with PyIR, a Python wrapper for IgBLAST v1.9, and V/J genes and CDR3 were assigned using IMGT germline references. Reads were removed for weak V/J assignments (E-value above 1e-6), missing CDR3, stop codons, out-of-frame junctions, or ambiguous translated residues. V3J clonotypes were defined as sequences sharing the same inferred V gene, J gene, and CDR3 amino acid sequence. The percentage overlap between two repertoires was calculated by dividing the number of shared unique clonotypes by the size of the smaller repertoire. Richness of each repertoire was evaluated using RTK rarefaction, the Chao1 estimator, and Recon v2.1 estimates of unobserved clonotypes. Generation probabilities were computed with OLGA for all TCRbeta clonotypes obtained by the gDNA method from several donors. TCRdb stores this immuneACCESS table with in-frame sequences only. Part of the clones is absent; in the studies checked, under half of the shortfall reflects unresolved V genes, and no reason is known for the rest. That table furnishes V, J and clone size, whereas the DNA furnished D and trimming. In this sample the table shows roughly 2.2 million clones, about 92% of which occur a single time. Roughly 0.36% of the sample rests with the top ten.

The donors were healthy, HIV-negative adults who had no recently reported acute infections or vaccinations. Every donor was a Caucasian adult living in Nashville, Tennessee, USA. CD4+ T cells were enriched by magnetic negative selection; naive cells were then positively selected on CD45RA, and the negative fraction formed the memory subset. After blood collection by leukapheresis, PBMCs were isolated using Ficoll-Histopaque density gradient centrifugation and then cryopreserved in the vapor phase of liquid nitrogen. Purity and quantity of every magnetically sorted T cell population were checked by analytical flow cytometry. Genomic DNA was isolated from every sorted fraction and measured by UV absorbance on a Nanodrop 2000c.

Source material: naive CD4+ T cells from PBMCs. Explained via the paper, the cell subset or site label denotes: CD45RA+ positively selected. The chain joins TRBV19 to TRBJ2-1, with 7 central nucleotides matching TRBD1. This clonotype was obtained from a young man in good health. Some clones in this sample may be carry-over from other donors' samples. The sequence in DNA is TGTGCCAGTAGTAAGGGACAGACCCACAATGAGCAGTTCTTC. This sequence encodes CASSKGQTHNEQFF. The variable domain in full, with residues beyond the CDR3 obtained from the reference TRBV19 and TRBJ2-1 genes, is DGGITQSPKYLFRKEGQNVTLSCEQNLNHDAMYWYRQDPGQGLRLIYYSQIVNDFQKGDIAEGYSVSREKKESFPLTVTSAQKNPTAFYLCASSKGQTHNEQFFGPGTRLTVL.